This passage covers 18 T cell receptor beta chains from one sample sequenced in a study of blood T cell repertoires in COVID-19. Measured with immunoSEQ multiplex PCR; TCRdb has only the in-frame clones, and not every one. The table lists roughly 330,000 clones, about 87% of them singletons. Sequenced material: PBMCs or T cells enriched from blood (not recorded which). Receptors originate from a woman under 40 who had recovered from COVID-19.

The chain employs TRBV9 and TRBJ1-5; unclear D gene. Trimming removed 0 bases at V and 0 bases at J, with 4 bases between. The CDR3 contains 14 residues. Germline CDR1 is SGDLS and CDR2 is YYNGEE. The CDR3 nucleotides are TGTGCCAGCAGCGTAGTAGATAGCAATCAGCCCCAGCATTTT. Translation gives CASSVVDSNQPQHF.

The chain has TRBV3-1 (or the pseudogene TRBV3-2) and TRBJ1-1; the match to TRBD1 covers 10 bases. The CDR3 spans 17 residues. J was trimmed by 5 bases and V by 2 bases; bases with no gene match: 11. Germline CDR1 LGHDT, CDR2 YNNKEL (reference sequence). CDR3 sequence reads: CASSQRATGGLLTEAFF. CDR3 bases: TGTGCCAGCAGCCAACGTGCGACAGGGGGCCTTTTGACTGAAGCTTTCTTT.

The chain links TRBV19 to TRBJ1-4; 7 bases align to TRBD1. The CDR3 runs to 14 residues. V trimming: 8 bases; J trimming: 4 bases; junction bases outside the gene matches: 7. Germline loops: CDR1 LNHDA, CDR2 SQIVND (reference sequence). The chain's CDR3 is CASAAGGHNEKLFF. The CDR3 DNA follows: TGTGCCAGTGCCGCAGGGGGTCATAATGAAAAACTGTTTTTT.

The chain carries TRBV29-1 and TRBJ1-2; no firm D call. V was clipped by 5 bases and J by 0 bases, with 7 bases between them. This CDR3 region has 12 residues. The V gene's germline CDR1 is SQVTM and CDR2 ANQGSEA. CDR3 DNA sequence: TGCAGCGTTAGCGGGACTAACTATGGCTACACCTTC. It codes for CSVSGTNYGYTF.

The chain employs TRBV6-1 and TRBJ2-7; 9 bases fit TRBD1. The CDR3 length is 15 residues. V lost 5 bases and J lost 4; bases outside the gene matches: 9. From germline, CDR1 is MNHNS and CDR2 SASEGT. As DNA, the CDR3 is TGTGCCAGCAGTTCCGCGGACAGGGGTAAATACGAGCAGTACTTC. Protein: CASSSADRGKYEQYF.

This clone was detected once. The rearrangement links TRBV15 to TRBJ2-3, with 7 bases aligning to TRBD1. Per germline, CDR1 LNHNV and CDR2 YYDKDF (reference sequence). The junction had 6 bases not matched to a gene; V was cut back by 1 base and J by 5 bases. The CDR3 length is 15 residues. DNA for the CDR3: TGTGCCACCAGCAGAGGACAGGGAGTGTTAGATACGCAGTATTTT. It encodes CATSRGQGVLDTQYF.

The chain recombines TRBV4-2 with TRBJ1-5; D perhaps matches TRBD1 (5 bases). Trimming cost V 0 bases and J 1 base, with 16 bases left between them. From germline, CDR1 is LGHNA and CDR2 YNFKEQ. The CDR3 is made up of 18 amino acids. CDR3 amino acids: CASSQERSLGVSNQPQHF. CDR3 sequence (DNA): TGTGCCAGCAGCCAAGAACGCTCTTTAGGGGTAAGCAATCAGCCCCAGCATTTT.

CDR3 region: CASSATGYPYEQYF. DNA for the CDR3: TGTGCCAGCAGCGCGACAGGGTACCCCTACGAGCAGTACTTC. The V call is TRBV7-9, the J call TRBJ2-7; 7 positions agree with TRBD1. CDR3 length: 14 amino acids. V lost 5 bases and J lost 2; bases outside the gene matches: 6. CDR1 SEHNR and CDR2 FQNEAQ come from the germline V gene (reference sequence).

The rearrangement links TRBV5-4 to TRBJ2-1, with unresolved D. Germline V CDR1 and CDR2: SGHNT, YYREEE (reference sequence). The CDR3 has 13 amino acids. Trimming removed 1 base at V and 4 bases at J, with 6 bases between. CDR3 nucleotides: TGTGCCAGCAGCTTGCTCCTTTACAATGAGCAGTTCTTC. Protein sequence: CASSLLLYNEQFF.

This clone was seen only a few times. The V gene is TRBV19, the J gene TRBJ2-1; D perhaps matches TRBD1 (6 bases). CDR1 is LNHDA and CDR2 is SQIVND in the germline V gene (reference sequence). V was shortened by 7 bases and J by 6 bases, with 19 bases between the two germline ends. This CDR3 region has 15 residues. DNA of the CDR3: TGTGCCAGTACTCCAGGGGCGGCAAGGAGCAATGAGCAGTTCTTC. Residues: CASTPGAARSNEQFF. The full variable domain, its missing parts supplied by reference TRBV19 and TRBJ2-1, is DGGITQSPKYLFRKEGQNVTLSCEQNLNHDAMYWYRQDPGQGLRLIYYSQIVNDFQKGDIAEGYSVSREKKESFPLTVTSAQKNPTAFYLCASTPGAARSNEQFFGPGTRLTVL.

This chain joins TRBV9 and TRBJ2-7, with D perhaps matching TRBD2 (6 bases). This CDR3 has 14 amino acids. From germline, CDR1 is SGDLS and CDR2 YYNGEE. V was trimmed by 3 bases and J by 3 bases, leaving 13 bases between them. CDR3 sequence: CASSESGLHYEQYF. The CDR3 DNA is TGTGCCAGCAGCGAGAGCGGGCTTCACTACGAGCAGTACTTC.

This sequence joins TRBV19 and TRBJ1-4; possibly TRBD1 for D (5 bases). CDR3 size: 15 residues. The germline V and J ends were trimmed by 6 bases and 4 bases, with 15 bases remaining between them. From germline, CDR1 is LNHDA and CDR2 SQIVND (reference sequence). The CDR3 is CASRPLTASNEKLFF. DNA of the CDR3: TGTGCCAGTAGGCCTTTGACAGCGAGTAATGAAAAACTGTTTTTT.

The chain carries TRBV7-8 and TRBJ2-3; 10 bases line up with TRBD2. V gave up 0 bases and J gave up 0 bases; unmatched junction bases: 12. The CDR3 extends over 20 amino acids. The germline V gene has CDR1 SGHVS and CDR2 FQNEAQ. CDR3 nucleotide sequence: TGTGCCAGCAGCTTAGCATGGCAGGGTGTAGCGGGGGGCAGCACAGATACGCAGTATTTT. Amino acid sequence: CASSLAWQGVAGGSTDTQYF.

The V and J genes are TRBV5-1 and TRBJ1-2, with 7 nucleotides matching TRBD1. Germline V CDR1 and CDR2: SGHRS, YFSETQ. V lost 4 bases to trimming and J lost 8 bases; unmatched junction nucleotides: 14. This CDR3 is 15 amino acids long. The CDR3 bases are TGCGCCAGCAGCGTGAGACAGGGAGGAGAAGGAGGCTACACCTTC. This gives the protein CASSVRQGGEGGYTF.

The chain links TRBV2 to TRBJ2-3; possibly TRBD1 for D (5 bases). This CDR3 contains 14 residues. V dropped 7 bases and J dropped 2 bases, with 13 bases sitting between them. CDR1 is SNHLY, CDR2 FYNNEI, per germline. The CDR3 region has the DNA TGTGCCAGCAAATTAGACAGTGACACAGATACGCAGTATTTT. Its protein is CASKLDSDTDTQYF.

This sequence joins TRBV4-2 and TRBJ2-2; D possibly corresponds to TRBD1 (6 bases). Trimming pared 0 bases from V and 14 bases from J, leaving 16 bases between. The germline CDR1 and CDR2 sequences are LGHNA and YNFKEQ. The CDR3 is 14 residues long. CDR3 in amino acids: CASSQDQGLRILFF. The CDR3 nucleotides are TGTGCCAGCAGCCAAGATCAGGGGCTGCGGATCCTGTTTTTT.

The chain joins TRBV6-5 to TRBJ1-2; D not resolved. The CDR3 sequence is 14 residues long. The germline gives CDR1 MNHEY, CDR2 SVGAGI. V was pared by 5 bases and J by 8 bases, with 18 bases between. This CDR3 is CASSNMPLRSGYTF. DNA of the CDR3: TGTGCCAGCAGTAATATGCCGCTAAGATCCGGCTACACCTTC.

The chain is built from TRBV3-1 (or the pseudogene TRBV3-2) and TRBJ1-4; unclear D gene. Deletions cut 3 bases from V and 0 bases from J, with 11 bases between. The CDR3 length is 16 residues. The V gene's germline CDR1 is LGHDT and CDR2 YNNKEL (reference sequence). The CDR3 nucleotides are TGTGCCAGCAGCCACCCCCCCGGGGCAACTAATGAAAAACTGTTTTTT. It codes for CASSHPPGATNEKLFF.